The TCR beta chain described here comes from a study of radiation and T cells in renal cell carcinoma. TCRdb's table, derived via immunoSEQ multiplex PCR, lists solely in-frame clones and lacks some. The sample has around 130,000 clones, roughly four fifths seen once. General observations from the study: From baseline, blood top tumor clonotypes peaked at 2 weeks post-radiation. No pretreatment tumor biopsies were available for baseline clonotypes.

Concerning this clone: Its specificity is unknown.

The time point denotes: blood 2 weeks post-SBRT. As to treatment: 15 Gy SBRT to primary tumor, nephrectomy 4 weeks later. Trimming cost V 0 bases and J 8 bases; bases outside gene matches: 16. The CDR3 consists of 18 residues. Germline CDR1 and CDR2: MNHNS and SASEGT. Specimen: blood, collected from a patient whose treatment included radiotherapy and nephrectomy. This chain uses TRBV6-1 with TRBJ1-2; 9 bases line up with TRBD1. The receptor was isolated from a woman aged 60-70 years with renal cell carcinoma. CDR3 sequence reads: CASSEALRAGQGKGGYTF. For the CDR3, the DNA is TGTGCCAGCAGTGAAGCGCTTAGGGCGGGACAGGGAAAAGGCGGCTACACCTTC.